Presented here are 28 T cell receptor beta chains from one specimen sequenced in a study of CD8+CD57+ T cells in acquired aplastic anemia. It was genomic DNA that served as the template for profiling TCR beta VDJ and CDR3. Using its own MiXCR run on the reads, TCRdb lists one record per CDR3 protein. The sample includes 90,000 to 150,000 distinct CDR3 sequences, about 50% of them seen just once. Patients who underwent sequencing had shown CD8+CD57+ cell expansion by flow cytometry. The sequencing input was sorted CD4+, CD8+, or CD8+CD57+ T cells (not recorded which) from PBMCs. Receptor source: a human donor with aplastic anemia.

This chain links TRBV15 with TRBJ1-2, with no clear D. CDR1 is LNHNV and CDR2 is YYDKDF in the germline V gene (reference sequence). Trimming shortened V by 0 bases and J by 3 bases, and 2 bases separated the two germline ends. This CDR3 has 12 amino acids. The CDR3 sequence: CATSRDHYGYTF. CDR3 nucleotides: TGTGCCACCAGCAGAGACCACTATGGCTACACCTTC.

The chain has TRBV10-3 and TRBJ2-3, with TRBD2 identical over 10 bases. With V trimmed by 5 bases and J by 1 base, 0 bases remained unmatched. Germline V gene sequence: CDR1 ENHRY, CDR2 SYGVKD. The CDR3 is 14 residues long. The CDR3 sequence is CAISTSGGTDTQYF. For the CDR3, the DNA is TGTGCCATCAGTACTAGCGGGGGCACAGATACGCAGTATTTT.

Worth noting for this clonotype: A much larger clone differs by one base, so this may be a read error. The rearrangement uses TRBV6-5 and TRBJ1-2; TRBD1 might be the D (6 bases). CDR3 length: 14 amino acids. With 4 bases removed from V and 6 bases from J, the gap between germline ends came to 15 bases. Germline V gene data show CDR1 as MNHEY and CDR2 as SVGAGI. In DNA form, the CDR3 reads TGTGCCAGCAGTTCGACTGCCACAGGGAATGGCTACACCTTC. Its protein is CASSSTATGNGYTF.

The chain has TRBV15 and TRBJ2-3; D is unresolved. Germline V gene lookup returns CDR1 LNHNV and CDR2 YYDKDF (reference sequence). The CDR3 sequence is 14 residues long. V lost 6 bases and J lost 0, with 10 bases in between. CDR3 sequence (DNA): TGTGCCACCAGTTCCGCCGCGAGCACAGATACGCAGTATTTT. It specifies CATSSAASTDTQYF.

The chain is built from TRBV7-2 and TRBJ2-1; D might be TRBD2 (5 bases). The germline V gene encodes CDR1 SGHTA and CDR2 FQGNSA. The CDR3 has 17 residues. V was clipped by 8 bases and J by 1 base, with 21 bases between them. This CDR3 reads CASGGSVVGRSYNEQFF. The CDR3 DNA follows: TGTGCCAGCGGCGGTAGCGTTGTCGGTCGTTCCTACAATGAGCAGTTCTTC.

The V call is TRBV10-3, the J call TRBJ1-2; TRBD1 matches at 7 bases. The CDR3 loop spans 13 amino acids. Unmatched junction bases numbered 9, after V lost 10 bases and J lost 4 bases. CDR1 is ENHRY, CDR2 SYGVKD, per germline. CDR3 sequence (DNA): TGTGCCACCTCGACAGGGTGGGGCTATGGCTACACCTTC. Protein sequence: CATSTGWGYGYTF.

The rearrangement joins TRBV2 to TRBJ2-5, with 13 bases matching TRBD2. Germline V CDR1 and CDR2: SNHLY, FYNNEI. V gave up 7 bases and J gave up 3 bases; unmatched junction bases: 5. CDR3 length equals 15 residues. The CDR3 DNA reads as TGTGCCAGCACCCAGACTAGCGGGGGGAAAGAGACCCAGTACTTC. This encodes CASTQTSGGKETQYF.

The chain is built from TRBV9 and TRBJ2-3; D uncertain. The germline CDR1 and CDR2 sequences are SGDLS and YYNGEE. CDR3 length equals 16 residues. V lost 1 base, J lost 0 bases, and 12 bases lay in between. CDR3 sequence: CASSVTKTTSTDTQYF. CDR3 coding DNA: TGTGCCAGCAGCGTAACCAAGACAACTAGCACAGATACGCAGTATTTT.

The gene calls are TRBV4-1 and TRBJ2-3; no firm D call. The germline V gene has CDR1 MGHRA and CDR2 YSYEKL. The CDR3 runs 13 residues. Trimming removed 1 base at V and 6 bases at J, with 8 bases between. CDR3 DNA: TGCGCCAGCAGCCAAGCAGAGCTCGATACGCAGTATTTT. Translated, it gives CASSQAELDTQYF.

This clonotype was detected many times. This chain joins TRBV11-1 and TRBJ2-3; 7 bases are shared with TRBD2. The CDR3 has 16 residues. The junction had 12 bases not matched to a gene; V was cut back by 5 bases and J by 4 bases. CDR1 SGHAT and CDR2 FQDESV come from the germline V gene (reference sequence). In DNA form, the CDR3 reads TGTGCCAGCAGCCCCGGGGGGAGCTGGGGCGCAGATACGCAGTATTTT. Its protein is CASSPGGSWGADTQYF.

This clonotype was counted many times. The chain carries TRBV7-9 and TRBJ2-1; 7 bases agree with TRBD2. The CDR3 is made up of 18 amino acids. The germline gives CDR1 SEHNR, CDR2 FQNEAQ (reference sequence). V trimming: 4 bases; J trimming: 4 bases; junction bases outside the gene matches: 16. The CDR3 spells CASSSYGTEERGYNEQFF. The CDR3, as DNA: TGTGCCAGCAGCTCGTACGGGACGGAAGAGCGGGGTTACAATGAGCAGTTCTTC. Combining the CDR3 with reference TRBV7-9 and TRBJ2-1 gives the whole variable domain DTGVSQNPRHKITKRGQNVTFRCDPISEHNRLYWYRQTLGQGPEFLTYFQNEAQLEKSRLLSDRFSAERPKGSFSTLEIQRTEQGDSAMYLCASSSYGTEERGYNEQFFGPGTRLTVL.

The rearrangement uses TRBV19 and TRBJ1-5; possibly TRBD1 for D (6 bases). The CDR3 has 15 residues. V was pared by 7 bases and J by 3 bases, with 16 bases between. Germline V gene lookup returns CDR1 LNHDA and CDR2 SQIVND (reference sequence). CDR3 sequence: CASNGGPFSNQPQHF. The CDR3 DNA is TGTGCCAGTAACGGGGGGCCCTTCTCCAATCAGCCCCAGCATTTT.

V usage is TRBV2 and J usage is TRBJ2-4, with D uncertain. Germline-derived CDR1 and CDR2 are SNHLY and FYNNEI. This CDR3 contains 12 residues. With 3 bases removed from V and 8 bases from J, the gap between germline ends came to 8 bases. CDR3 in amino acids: CASSEVGYIQYF. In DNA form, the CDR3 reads TGTGCCAGCAGTGAGGTGGGGTACATTCAGTACTTC.

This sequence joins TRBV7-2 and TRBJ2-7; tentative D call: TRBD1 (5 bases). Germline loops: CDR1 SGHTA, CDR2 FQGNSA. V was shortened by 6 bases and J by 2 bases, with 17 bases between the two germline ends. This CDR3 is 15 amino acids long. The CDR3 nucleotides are TGTGCCAGCAGTCCGTCCAGGGTCCCCCCCTACGAGCAGTACTTC. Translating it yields CASSPSRVPPYEQYF. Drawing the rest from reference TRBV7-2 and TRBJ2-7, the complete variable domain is GAGVSQSPSNKVTEKGKDVELRCDPISGHTALYWYRQSLGQGLEFLIYFQGNSAPDKSGLPSDRFSAERTGGSVSTLTIQRTQQEDSAVYLCASSPSRVPPYEQYFGPGTRLTVT.

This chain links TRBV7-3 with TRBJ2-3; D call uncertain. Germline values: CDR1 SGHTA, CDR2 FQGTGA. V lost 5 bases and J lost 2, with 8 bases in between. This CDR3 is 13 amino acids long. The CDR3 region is CASSTTVTDTQYF. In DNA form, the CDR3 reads TGTGCCAGCAGCACCACCGTCACAGATACGCAGTATTTT.

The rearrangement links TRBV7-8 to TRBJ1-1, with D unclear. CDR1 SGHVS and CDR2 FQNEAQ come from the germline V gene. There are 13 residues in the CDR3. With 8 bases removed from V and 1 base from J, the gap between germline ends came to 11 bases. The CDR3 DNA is TGTGCCAGCTCTGGGCAAAAGAACACTGAAGCTTTCTTT. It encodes CASSGQKNTEAFF.

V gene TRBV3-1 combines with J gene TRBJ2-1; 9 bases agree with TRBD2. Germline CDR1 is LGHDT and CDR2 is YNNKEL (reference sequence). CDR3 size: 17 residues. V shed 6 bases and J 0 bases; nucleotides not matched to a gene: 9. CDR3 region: CASSPDVSGSSYNEQFF. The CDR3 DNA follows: TGTGCCAGCAGTCCAGACGTTAGCGGGAGCTCCTACAATGAGCAGTTCTTC.

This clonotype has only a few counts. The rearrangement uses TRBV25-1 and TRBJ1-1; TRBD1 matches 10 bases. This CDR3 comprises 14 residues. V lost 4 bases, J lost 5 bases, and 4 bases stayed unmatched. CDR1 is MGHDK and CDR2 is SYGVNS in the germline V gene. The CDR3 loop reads CASSATGGWTEAFF. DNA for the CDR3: TGTGCCAGCAGTGCGACAGGGGGCTGGACTGAAGCTTTCTTT.

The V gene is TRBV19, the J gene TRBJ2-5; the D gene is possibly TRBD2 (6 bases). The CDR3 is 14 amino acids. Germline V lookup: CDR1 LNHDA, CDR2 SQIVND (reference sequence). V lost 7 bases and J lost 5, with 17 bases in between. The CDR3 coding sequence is TGTGCCAGTAACCCCGGTGGGGGGAAGGAGACCCAGTACTTC. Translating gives CASNPGGGKETQYF. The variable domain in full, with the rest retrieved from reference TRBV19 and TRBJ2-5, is DGGITQSPKYLFRKEGQNVTLSCEQNLNHDAMYWYRQDPGQGLRLIYYSQIVNDFQKGDIAEGYSVSREKKESFPLTVTSAQKNPTAFYLCASNPGGGKETQYFGPGTRLLVL.

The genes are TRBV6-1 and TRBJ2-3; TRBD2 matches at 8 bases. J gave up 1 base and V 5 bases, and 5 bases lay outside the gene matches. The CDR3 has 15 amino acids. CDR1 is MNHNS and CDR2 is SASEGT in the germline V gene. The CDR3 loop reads CASSRSGGRTDTQYF. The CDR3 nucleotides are TGTGCCAGCAGTCGAAGCGGGGGCCGCACAGATACGCAGTATTTT.

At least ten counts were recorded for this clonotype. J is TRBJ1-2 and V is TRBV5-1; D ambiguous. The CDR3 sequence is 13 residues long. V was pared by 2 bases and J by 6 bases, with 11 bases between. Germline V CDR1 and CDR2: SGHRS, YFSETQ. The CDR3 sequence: CASSLRGGDGYTF. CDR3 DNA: TGCGCCAGCAGCTTACGGGGTGGGGATGGCTACACCTTC.

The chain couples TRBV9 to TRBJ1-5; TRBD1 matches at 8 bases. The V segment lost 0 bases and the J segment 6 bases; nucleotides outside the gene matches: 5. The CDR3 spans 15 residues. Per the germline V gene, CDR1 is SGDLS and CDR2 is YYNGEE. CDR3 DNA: TGTGCCAGCAGCGTAGGGGCAGGGGGCGGTCAGCCCCAGCATTTT. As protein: CASSVGAGGGQPQHF.

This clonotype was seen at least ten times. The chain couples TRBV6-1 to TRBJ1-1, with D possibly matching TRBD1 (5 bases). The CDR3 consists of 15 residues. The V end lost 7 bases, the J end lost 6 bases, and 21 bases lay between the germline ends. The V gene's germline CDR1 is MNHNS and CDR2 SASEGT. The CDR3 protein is CASTIGRKAGPEAFF. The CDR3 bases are TGTGCCAGCACCATAGGTAGGAAGGCAGGGCCTGAAGCTTTCTTT.

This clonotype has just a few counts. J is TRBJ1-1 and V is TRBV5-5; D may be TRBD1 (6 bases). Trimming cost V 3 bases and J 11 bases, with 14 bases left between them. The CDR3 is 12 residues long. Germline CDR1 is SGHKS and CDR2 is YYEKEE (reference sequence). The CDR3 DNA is TGTGCCAGCAGCTCACACAGGGTTCGCGCTTTCTTT. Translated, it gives CASSSHRVRAFF.

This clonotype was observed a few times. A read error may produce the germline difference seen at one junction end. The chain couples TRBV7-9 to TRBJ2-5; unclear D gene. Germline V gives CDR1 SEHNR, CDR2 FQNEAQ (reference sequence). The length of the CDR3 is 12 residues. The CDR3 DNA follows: TGCGCCAGCAGCCCGAGGTGGGAGACCCAGTACTTC. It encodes CASSPRWETQYF.

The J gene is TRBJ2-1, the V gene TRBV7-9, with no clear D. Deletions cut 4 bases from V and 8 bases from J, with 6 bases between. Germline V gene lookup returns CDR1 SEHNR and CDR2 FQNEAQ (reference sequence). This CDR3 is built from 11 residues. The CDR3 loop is CASSSSYEQFF. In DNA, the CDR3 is TGTGCCAGCAGCTCATCCTATGAGCAGTTCTTC.

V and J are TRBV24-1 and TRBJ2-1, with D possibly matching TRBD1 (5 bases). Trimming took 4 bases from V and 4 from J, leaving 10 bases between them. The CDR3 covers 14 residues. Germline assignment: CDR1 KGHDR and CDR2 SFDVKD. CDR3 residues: CATSDSRQYNEQFF. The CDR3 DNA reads TGTGCCACCAGTGACTCGCGACAGTACAATGAGCAGTTCTTC.

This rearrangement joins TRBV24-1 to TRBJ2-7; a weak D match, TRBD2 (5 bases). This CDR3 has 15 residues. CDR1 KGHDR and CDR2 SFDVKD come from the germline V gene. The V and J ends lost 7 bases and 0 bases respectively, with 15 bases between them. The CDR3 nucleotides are TGTGCCACCAGCCAAGGTCACGGGGACTCCTACGAGCAGTACTTC. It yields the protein CATSQGHGDSYEQYF.